Only a few counts were recorded for the clone carrying this T cell receptor beta chain. This sample stems from a study of T-cell reconstitution after alpha-beta-depleted transplantation in children. Unique molecular identifiers featured in how the TCRbeta library was prepared. TCRdb reprocessed the PCR reads via MiXCR and lists one record per CDR3 protein. The table lists about 870,000 distinct CDR3 sequences, 16% of them singletons. The CDR3 is 15 residues long. Trimming took 7 bases from V and 2 from J; bases not matched to a gene: 8. CDR1 is MGHRA, CDR2 YSYEKL, per germline. The chain uses TRBV4-1 and TRBJ2-7, with TRBD1 matching 10 bases. The source of this sequence is a male patient under 18 who had a stem cell transplant for acute lymphoblastic leukemia, so the T cells may come from the graft donor. Material: PBMCs, mostly from graft donor cells, obtained 360 days after TCRalphabeta/CD19-depleted stem cell transplant. The CDR3 DNA reads as TGCGCCAGCACCAAGGGGACAGGGGTTACCTACGAGCAGTACTTC. Amino acids: CASTKGTGVTYEQYF.